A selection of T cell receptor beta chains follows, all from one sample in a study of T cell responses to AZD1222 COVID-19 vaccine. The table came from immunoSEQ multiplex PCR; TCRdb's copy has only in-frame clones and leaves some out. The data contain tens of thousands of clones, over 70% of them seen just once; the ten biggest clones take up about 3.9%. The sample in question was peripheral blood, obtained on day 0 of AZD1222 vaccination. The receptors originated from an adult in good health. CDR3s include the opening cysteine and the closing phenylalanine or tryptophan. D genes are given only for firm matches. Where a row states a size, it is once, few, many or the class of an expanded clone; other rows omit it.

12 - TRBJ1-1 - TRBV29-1 CSGNLRGAEAFF TGCAGCGGTAACCTTAGGGGCGCTGAAGCTTTCTTT
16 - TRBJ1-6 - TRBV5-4 CASSLDRVSRNSPLHF TGTGCCAGCAGCTTGGACAGGGTATCTCGTAATTCACCCCTCCACTTT
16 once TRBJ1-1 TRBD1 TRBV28 CASSPPGQGVATEAFF TGTGCCAGCAGTCCCCCAGGACAGGGGGTAGCCACTGAAGCTTTCTTT
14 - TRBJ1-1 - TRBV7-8 CASSLAGEYTEAFF TGTGCCAGCAGCTTAGCCGGGGAGTACACTGAAGCTTTCTTT
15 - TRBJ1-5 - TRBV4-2 CASSQEGAGDQPQHF TGTGCCAGCAGCCAAGAGGGGGCAGGGGATCAGCCCCAGCATTTT
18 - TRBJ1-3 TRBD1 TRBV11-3 CASSPYEQDRTLGNTIYF TGTGCCAGCAGCCCTTACGAGCAGGACAGGACGCTTGGAAACACCATATATTTT
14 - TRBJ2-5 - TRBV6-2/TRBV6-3 CASSPGLPQETQYF TGTGCCAGCAGCCCCGGCCTCCCCCAAGAGACCCAGTACTTC
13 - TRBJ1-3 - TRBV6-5 CASSSQVGNTIYF TGTGCCAGCAGCTCTCAGGTTGGAAACACCATATATTTT
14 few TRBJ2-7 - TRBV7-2 CASSLEVSASEQYF TGTGCCAGCAGCTTAGAGGTGTCCGCAAGCGAGCAGTACTTC
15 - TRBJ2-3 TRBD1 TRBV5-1 CASSIGQGESDTQYF TGCGCCAGCAGCATTGGACAGGGGGAATCAGATACGCAGTATTTT
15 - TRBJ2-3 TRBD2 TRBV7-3 CASSLSGGALDTQYF TGTGCCAGCAGCTTGAGCGGGGGGGCCCTAGATACGCAGTATTTT
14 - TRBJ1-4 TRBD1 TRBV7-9 CASSQGATNEKLFF TGTGCCAGCAGCCAGGGGGCAACTAATGAAAAACTGTTTTTT
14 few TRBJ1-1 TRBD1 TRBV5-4 CASSWDRDDTEAFF TGTGCCAGCAGCTGGGACAGGGACGACACTGAAGCTTTCTTT
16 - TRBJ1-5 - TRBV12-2 CASRLEVPEKDQPQHF TGTGCAAGTCGCTTAGAAGTACCTGAGAAAGATCAGCCCCAGCATTTT
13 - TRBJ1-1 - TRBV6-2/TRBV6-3 CASSPAGVHEAFF TGTGCCAGCAGCCCCGCGGGCGTCCACGAAGCTTTCTTT
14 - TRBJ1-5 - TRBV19 CASNPRDGNQPQHF TGTGCCAGTAATCCTCGGGACGGCAATCAGCCCCAGCATTTT
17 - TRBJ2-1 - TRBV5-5 CASIQTLTASSYNEQFF TGTGCCAGCATCCAAACACTGACAGCGAGCTCCTACAATGAGCAGTTCTTC
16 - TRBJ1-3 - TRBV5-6 CASSFREGWSGNTIYF TGTGCCAGCAGCTTTCGGGAGGGATGGTCTGGAAACACCATATATTTT
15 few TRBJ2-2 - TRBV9 CASSPTGQIRGELFF TGTGCCAGCAGTCCAACCGGACAGATCCGCGGGGAGCTGTTTTTT
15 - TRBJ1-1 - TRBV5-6 CASSIIQGWNTEAFF TGTGCCAGCAGCATCATCCAGGGGTGGAACACTGAAGCTTTCTTT
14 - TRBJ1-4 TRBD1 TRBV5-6 CASSAQGAGEKLFF TGTGCCAGCAGCGCCCAGGGGGCTGGTGAAAAACTGTTTTTT
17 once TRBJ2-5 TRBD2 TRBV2 CASRGASGGIEQETQYF TGTGCCAGCCGAGGGGCTAGCGGGGGGATAGAACAAGAGACCCAGTACTTC
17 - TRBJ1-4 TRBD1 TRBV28 CASSPWRSTGFNEKLFF TGTGCCAGCAGTCCCTGGCGCTCGACAGGGTTCAATGAAAAACTGTTTTTT
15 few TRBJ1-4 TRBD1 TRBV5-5 CASSPTGDTNEKLFF TGTGCCAGCAGCCCGACAGGGGACACTAATGAAAAACTGTTTTTT
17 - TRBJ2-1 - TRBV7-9 CASSLSAGGITYNEQFF TGTGCCAGCAGCTTATCAGCCGGGGGAATAACCTACAATGAGCAGTTCTTC
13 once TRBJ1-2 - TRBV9 CASSDTEYYGYTF TGTGCCAGCAGCGACACAGAGTACTATGGCTACACCTTC
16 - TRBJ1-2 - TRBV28 CASSPPGQEANYGYTF TGTGCCAGCAGTCCCCCGGGGCAGGAGGCTAACTATGGCTACACCTTC
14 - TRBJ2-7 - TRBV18 CASSPLGLIYEQYF TGTGCCAGCTCACCACTGGGACTCATCTACGAGCAGTACTTC
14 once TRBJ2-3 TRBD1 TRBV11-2 CASSLTGGADTQYF TGTGCCAGCAGCCTAACAGGGGGCGCAGATACGCAGTATTTT
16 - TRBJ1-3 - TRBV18 CASSPAEQTSGNTIYF TGTGCCAGCTCACCCGCCGAGCAGACCTCTGGAAACACCATATATTTT
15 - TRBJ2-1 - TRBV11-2 CASSLERGTYNEQFF TGTGCCAGCAGCTTAGAGAGGGGGACCTACAATGAGCAGTTCTTC
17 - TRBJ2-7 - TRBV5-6 CASSAHLGAGAAHEQYF TGTGCCAGCAGCGCACACCTCGGGGCAGGGGCTGCTCACGAGCAGTACTTC